A selection of T cell receptor beta chains follows, all from one sample in a study of T cell changes during pregnancy in multiple sclerosis. Here immunoSEQ multiplex PCR was the method, and the copy in TCRdb shows in-frame clones only, minus some. The sample comprises about 44,000 clones, approximately 90% of which are singletons, and roughly 1.1% rests with the top ten. The input for sequencing was CD4+ T cells from peripheral blood mononuclear cells, taken after pregnancy. The receptor source for this set is a female donor with multiple sclerosis, enrolled in a pregnancy study. The CDR3 runs from the conserved cysteine through the conserved F or W. The D gene is left open where the match is weak. Size values are once, few and many counts, or a class for expanded clones, and some rows have none.

TRBJ2-7	TRBD1	TRBV6-6	.	CAGSTGQGTYEQYF	TGTGCCGGCAGTACAGGACAGGGAACCTACGAGCAGTACTTC
TRBJ1-2	.	TRBV7-9	.	CASSLVKGINYGYTF	TGTGCCAGCAGCTTAGTGAAGGGGATTAACTATGGCTACACCTTC
TRBJ2-5	TRBD2	TRBV5-4	medium-sized	CASSRSNGGLAGSFETQYF	TGTGCCAGCAGCCGCTCGAACGGAGGACTAGCGGGATCATTCGAGACCCAGTACTTC
TRBJ2-1	TRBD1	TRBV4-3	.	CASSPRAGTGGYNEQFF	TGCGCCAGCAGCCCACGGGCTGGGACAGGGGGCTACAATGAGCAGTTCTTC
TRBJ1-1	.	TRBV10-3	.	CAISEAVSTEAFF	TGTGCCATCAGTGAGGCGGTCAGCACTGAAGCTTTCTTT
TRBJ2-7	.	TRBV30	.	CAWSGGTYEQYF	TGTGCCTGGAGTGGAGGTACCTACGAGCAGTACTTC
TRBJ2-7	TRBD2	TRBV19	.	CASSMAGVGEQYF	TGTGCCAGTAGTATGGCGGGAGTCGGCGAGCAGTACTTC
TRBJ2-7	.	TRBV5-4	.	CASSSGGLGDEQYF	TGTGCCAGCAGCTCGGGGGGCCTCGGGGACGAGCAGTACTTC
TRBJ2-7	.	TRBV6-5	.	CASKGTYEQYF	TGTGCCAGCAAGGGGACTTACGAGCAGTACTTC
TRBJ2-1	TRBD2	TRBV27	few	CASSFGLARGGGYNEQFF	TGTGCCAGCAGTTTTGGACTAGCGAGAGGGGGGGGGTACAATGAGCAGTTCTTC
TRBJ1-2	.	TRBV20-1	.	CSARMGYGYTF	TGCAGTGCGAGGATGGGCTATGGCTACACCTTC
TRBJ2-2	TRBD1	TRBV7-2	.	CASSRGQGTGELFF	TGTGCCAGCAGCCGAGGACAGGGCACCGGGGAGCTGTTTTTT
TRBJ1-2	.	TRBV5-1	few	CASSLDASRGGYTF	TGCGCCAGCAGCTTGGATGCATCTAGGGGAGGCTACACCTTC
TRBJ1-6	.	TRBV30	.	CAWSVGQGTNNSPLHF	TGTGCCTGGAGTGTAGGGCAGGGGACTAATAATTCACCCCTCCACTTT
TRBJ1-2	.	TRBV5-1	once	CASSLASGEVSLYTF	TGCGCCAGCAGCTTGGCGTCGGGGGAGGTCAGCCTCTACACCTTC
TRBJ2-1	TRBD2	TRBV29-1	.	CSVTEWVVGGDEQFF	TGCAGCGTCACCGAGTGGGTTGTGGGAGGGGATGAGCAGTTCTTC
TRBJ1-5	.	TRBV6-1	once	CASSEVWGSNQPQHF	TGTGCCAGCAGTGAGGTATGGGGCAGCAATCAGCCCCAGCATTTT
TRBJ1-2	.	TRBV15	.	CATSRDSQGRGYTF	TGTGCCACCAGCAGAGATTCTCAGGGGCGAGGCTACACCTTC
TRBJ2-3	TRBD2	TRBV6-5	.	CASTLRGRAGDTQYF	TGTGCCAGCACCCTCCGCGGGAGGGCCGGGGATACGCAGTATTTT
TRBJ2-3	.	TRBV5-4	.	CASSLAQGKTDTQYF	TGTGCCAGCAGCTTGGCGCAGGGGAAGACAGATACGCAGTATTTT
TRBJ2-3	.	TRBV5-1	once	CASSLSAADTQYF	TGCGCCAGCAGCTTGTCAGCGGCAGATACGCAGTATTTT
TRBJ1-2	TRBD1	TRBV4-2	.	CASSQSGTGVDGYTF	TGTGCCAGCAGCCAATCAGGCACAGGGGTCGATGGCTACACCTTC
TRBJ1-5	.	TRBV6-1	once	CASSGGTRTDSNQPQHF	TGTGCCAGCAGTGGGGGGACCAGGACAGATAGCAATCAGCCCCAGCATTTT
TRBJ2-7	TRBD1	TRBV6-1	.	CASSDWVQGAYEQYF	TGTGCCAGCAGTGATTGGGTACAGGGGGCCTACGAGCAGTACTTC
TRBJ2-7	TRBD1	TRBV6-6	.	CASTDRDRGGHEQYF	TGTGCCAGCACAGACCGGGACAGGGGCGGCCACGAGCAGTACTTC
TRBJ2-3	TRBD2	TRBV2	once	CASSGGTSSQYF	TGTGCCAGCAGTGGTGGGACTAGCTCGCAGTATTTT
TRBJ2-7	TRBD2	TRBV7-2	.	CASGGTSGRGSSYEQYF	TGTGCCAGCGGGGGGACTAGCGGGAGGGGAAGCTCCTACGAGCAGTACTTC
TRBJ1-5	TRBD1	TRBV7-2	.	CASSLVGQPNQPQHF	TGTGCCAGCAGCTTAGTGGGACAGCCCAATCAGCCCCAGCATTTT
TRBJ2-3	TRBD1	TRBV5-1	.	CASSLETGGTDTQYF	TGCGCCAGCAGCTTGGAAACAGGGGGCACAGATACGCAGTATTTT
TRBJ1-2	.	TRBV2	.	CASSFDSPLGGYTF	TGTGCCAGCAGTTTCGACAGCCCCTTAGGGGGCTACACCTTC
TRBJ1-1	.	TRBV6-4	once	CASSVQGNTEAFF	TGTGCCAGCAGTGTCCAGGGGAACACTGAAGCTTTCTTT
TRBJ1-3	.	TRBV28	.	CATRPVRVSNTIYF	TGTGCCACCCGACCGGTCAGGGTATCAAACACCATATATTTT
TRBJ2-2	.	TRBV6-1	.	CASSEPQIGELFF	TGTGCCAGCAGTGAGCCCCAGATCGGGGAGCTGTTTTTT
TRBJ1-2	.	TRBV5-1	.	CASSLGNGFGYTF	TGCGCCAGCAGCTTGGGAAACGGGTTTGGCTACACCTTC
TRBJ1-1	.	TRBV11-2	.	CASTPGPSRGAFF	TGTGCCAGCACGCCGGGTCCGTCTCGCGGAGCTTTCTTT
TRBJ1-6	.	TRBV9	.	CASSAMNSPLHF	TGTGCCAGCAGCGCCATGAATTCACCCCTCCACTTT
TRBJ1-1	.	TRBV29-1	.	CSVNLGRNTEAFF	TGCAGCGTTAACCTGGGCAGAAACACTGAAGCTTTCTTT
TRBJ2-5	.	TRBV10-2	.	CASSESAGQETQYF	TGCGCCAGCAGTGAGTCGGCAGGGCAAGAGACCCAGTACTTC
TRBJ1-4	.	TRBV5-1	.	CASSFLAVNEKLFF	.
TRBJ2-1	TRBD1	TRBV7-2	.	CASSFDNPRDRVYNEQFF	TGTGCCAGCAGCTTTGATAATCCCCGGGACAGGGTATACAATGAGCAGTTCTTC
TRBJ2-2	.	TRBV9	.	CASSVESGSNTGELFF	TGTGCCAGCAGCGTAGAATCCGGGAGTAATACCGGGGAGCTGTTTTTT
TRBJ2-3	TRBD2	TRBV14	.	CASSQSRGLAGTDTQYF	TGTGCCAGCAGCCAATCCCGGGGACTAGCCGGCACAGATACGCAGTATTTT
TRBJ2-3	.	TRBV28	.	CAGAGAYLTDTQYF	TGTGCCGGGGCAGGGGCCTACCTCACAGATACGCAGTATTTT
TRBJ1-1	.	TRBV10-1	.	CASSESQWGRNTEAFF	TGCGCCAGCAGTGAGTCGCAGTGGGGGCGGAACACTGAAGCTTTCTTT
TRBJ1-1	.	TRBV7-2	.	CASSNRMNTEAFF	TGTGCCAGCAGTAACAGGATGAACACTGAAGCTTTCTTT
TRBJ1-4	.	TRBV28	.	CASSKIVQGGEKLFF	TGTGCCAGCAGTAAAATCGTACAGGGCGGAGAAAAACTGTTTTTT
TRBJ2-3	.	TRBV2	.	CASRTSRDTQYF	TGTGCCAGCAGAACTAGCAGAGATACGCAGTATTTT
TRBJ2-3	TRBD1	TRBV5-5	.	CASSLSGTGSRTDTQYF	TGTGCCAGCAGCTTGTCGGGGACAGGGTCACGCACAGATACGCAGTATTTT
TRBJ2-3	TRBD1	TRBV7-2	once	CASSPQTGGTDTQYF	TGTGCCAGCAGCCCTCAGACAGGGGGCACAGATACGCAGTATTTT
TRBJ2-7	TRBD1	TRBV5-4	.	CASSQDRGTNEQYF	TGTGCCAGCAGCCAGGACAGGGGGACCAACGAGCAGTACTTC